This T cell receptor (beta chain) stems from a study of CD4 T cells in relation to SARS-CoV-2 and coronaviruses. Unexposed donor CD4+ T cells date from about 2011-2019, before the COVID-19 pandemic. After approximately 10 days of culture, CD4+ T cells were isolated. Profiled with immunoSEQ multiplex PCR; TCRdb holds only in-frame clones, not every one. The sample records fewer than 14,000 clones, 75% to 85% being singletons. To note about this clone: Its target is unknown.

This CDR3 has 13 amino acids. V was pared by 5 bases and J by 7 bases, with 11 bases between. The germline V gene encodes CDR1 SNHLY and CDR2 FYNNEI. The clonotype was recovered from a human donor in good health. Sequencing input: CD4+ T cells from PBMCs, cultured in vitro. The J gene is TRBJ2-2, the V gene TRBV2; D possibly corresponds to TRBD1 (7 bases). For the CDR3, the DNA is TGTGCCAGCAGTTCAGGGGGGTTCGGGGAGCTGTTTTTT. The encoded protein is CASSSGGFGELFF.